The present entry profiles one TCR beta chain with its context. In the original workflow: Estimation of nucleated cell counts was performed using reference gene primer amplification. Using immunoSEQ multiplex PCR, the repertoire was profiled, and TCRdb retains in-frame clones only, with some absent. The DNA gave D and trimming, while V, J and clone size come from that table. The sample yields 220,000 or so clones, roughly 80% seen once. Germline V gene sequence: CDR1 SNHLY, CDR2 FYNNEI. The CDR3 totals 13 residues. The V end lost 8 bases, the J end lost 4 bases, and 14 bases lay between the germline ends. This entry is derived from a study of blood T cell repertoires in COVID-19. About the research overall: From the United States, Italy and Spain came samples of acute and convalescent COVID-19. PBMCs, B-cell-depleted T cells, or T cells provided the cDNA or gDNA that made up the material.

Seattle's cohort entered during active infection and was followed longitudinally. The sequenced sample consisted of peripheral blood. This TCR was sampled from a woman older than 75 with COVID-19, enrolled during active disease. The V and J genes are TRBV2 and TRBJ1-1; D gene unclear. The CDR3 spells CASLRDRSTEAFF. CDR3 sequence (DNA): TGTGCCAGCCTGAGGGATCGGAGCACTGAAGCTTTCTTT.